The present T cell receptor beta chain was sequenced within a study of blood T cell repertoires in COVID-19. Across the whole study: Sites in the United States, Italy and Spain provided acute and convalescent COVID-19 samples. PBMCs, B-cell-depleted T cells, or T cells were the source of the cDNA or gDNA that made up the material.

This clone was seen once. As originally analysed: Amplification with reference gene primers provided the estimates of nucleated cell counts. Clones were sequenced by immunoSEQ multiplex PCR, and TCRdb holds only the in-frame ones, with some missing. V and J calls plus clone size are reproduced from that table; the DNA served to infer D and trimming. The sample yields about 290,000 clones, about 85% seen once. Per germline, CDR1 SGHVS and CDR2 FNYEAQ. This CDR3 has 15 amino acids. Trimming shortened V by 5 bases and J by 2 bases, and 13 bases separated the two germline ends. The clonotype originates from a woman aged 50 to 65 with active or convalescent COVID-19. The material sequenced was peripheral blood. V gene TRBV7-6 combines with J gene TRBJ2-1; no firm D call. CDR3 region: CASSPQAPPYNEQFF. CDR3 DNA sequence: TGTGCCAGCAGCCCTCAGGCCCCCCCCTACAATGAGCAGTTCTTC.